This record concerns one T cell receptor beta chain sequence. Its antigen is undetermined. With 8 bases clipped from V and 3 bases from J, the junction kept 12 bases outside the gene matches. The germline V gene has CDR1 MNHEY and CDR2 SMNVEV (reference sequence). This CDR3 is 15 amino acids long. Libraries were prepared by immunoSEQ multiplex PCR; TCRdb keeps only in-frame clonotypes and omits some of them. The table has about 150,000 clones, approximately 86% seen once. The data were taken from a study of T cell responses to AZD1222 COVID-19 vaccine. Overall study findings and caveats: No day 14 peak samples; only post-peak repertoires were characterized. Donors were chiefly white British, with a greater number of females, and clonal diversity was perhaps underestimated. Reportedly, nearly half the spike-specific TCRs target unmutated variant regions. Among vaccine-associated CD4 TCRs, coverage spanned spike, with dominance at 160-218 and 743-854.

The sequence derives from an adult who had recovered from COVID-19. V and J are TRBV27 and TRBJ2-5, with TRBD2 matching over 7 bases. The specimen was peripheral blood, collected after recovery from COVID-19. CDR3: CASGSYVGGKETQYF. CDR3 nucleotides: TGTGCCAGCGGCTCATACGTGGGGGGGAAAGAGACCCAGTACTTC.